This TCR beta chain appears in the sequencing data of a study of cytomegalovirus exposure and HLA in healthy donors. Assay: immunoSEQ multiplex PCR; the TCRdb copy retains only in-frame clones and omits some. The table includes approximately 82,000 clones, around 94% detected once. Study-wide points: High specificity and sensitivity for cytomegalovirus status were reported for the classifier.

Only one count was recorded for this clone. The antigen is unknown. The sample was PBMCs. The sequence was obtained from a man aged 18 to 29 in good health and CMV-seronegative.

CDR3 sequence reads: CASTQGLAGPYNEQFF. The DNA of the CDR3 is TGTGCCAGCACCCAGGGACTAGCGGGGCCCTACAATGAGCAGTTCTTC. V is TRBV16 and J is TRBJ2-1, with 13 positions matching TRBD2. This CDR3 comprises 16 residues. Germline CDR1 reads KGHSY; CDR2 reads FQNENV. V was pared by 7 bases and J by 2 bases, with 5 bases of the junction left unmatched. The whole variable domain, remainder taken from reference TRBV16 and TRBJ2-1, is GEEVAQTPKHLVRGEGQKAKLYCAPIKGHSYVFWYQQVLKNEFKFLISFQNENVFDETGMPKERFSAKCLPNSPCSLEIQATKLEDSAVYFCASTQGLAGPYNEQFFGPGTRLTVL.